This passage covers 28 T cell receptor beta chains from one sample sequenced in a study of shared clonotypes between healthy human individuals. The assay was immunoSEQ multiplex PCR, and TCRdb's table has in-frame clones only and misses some. This sample has some 2,100,000 clones, with under 97% found just once. Sample: naive CD4+ T cells sorted from blood. Subset noted: CD45RA+ positively selected. The receptors were sampled from a man aged 18 to 29 in good health.

The chain couples TRBV5-4 to TRBJ2-5; 11 bases line up with TRBD2. V was clipped by 0 bases and J by 2 bases; unmatched bases: 3. Looked up from germline, CDR1 is SGHNT and CDR2 is YYREEE (reference sequence). The CDR3 sequence is 16 residues long. CDR3 in amino acids: CASSLAGTSGQETQYF. CDR3 DNA sequence: TGTGCCAGCAGCTTGGCCGGGACTAGCGGACAAGAGACCCAGTACTTC.

The genes are TRBV5-1 and TRBJ2-7, with TRBD2 matching over 9 bases. The CDR3 spans 15 residues. The V gene end was trimmed by 4 bases and the J gene end by 2 bases; junction bases not matched to a gene: 7. Germline CDR1 and CDR2: SGHRS and YFSETQ. CDR3: CASSQTLAGAYEQYF. The CDR3 region has the DNA TGCGCCAGCAGCCAGACCTTAGCGGGGGCCTACGAGCAGTACTTC.

This chain joins TRBV4-3 and TRBJ1-2; D gene uncertain. This CDR3 comprises 13 residues. V was shortened by 1 base and J by 8 bases, with 11 bases between the two germline ends. The germline V gene has CDR1 LGHNA and CDR2 YSLEER. CDR3 bases: TGCGCCAGCAGCCAAGCAGAGAGGGAAGGCTACACCTTC. The encoded protein is CASSQAEREGYTF.

This clone was recorded only once. This chain uses TRBV11-2 with TRBJ2-1, with unresolved D. V lost 1 base to trimming and J lost 15 bases, with 13 bases between them. Germline loops: CDR1 SGHAT, CDR2 FQNNGV. The CDR3 runs to 12 residues. DNA of the CDR3: TGTGCCAGCAGCTTAGGCGCGGCCCCTGGGTTCTTC. Translated: CASSLGAAPGFF.

This sequence joins TRBV2 and TRBJ1-3; weak D call: TRBD1 (5 bases). V lost 6 bases, J lost 0 bases, and 12 bases lay in between. The CDR3 extends over 15 amino acids. Germline loops: CDR1 SNHLY, CDR2 FYNNEI. CDR3: CASRPGVPSGNTIYF. In DNA form, the CDR3 reads TGTGCCAGCAGACCGGGGGTGCCCTCTGGAAACACCATATATTTT.

The genes are TRBV5-5 and TRBJ1-1, with D perhaps matching TRBD1 (6 bases). Germline CDR1 is SGHKS and CDR2 is YYEKEE (reference sequence). The CDR3 has 15 residues. Trimming left V 3 bases short and J 1 base short, with 13 bases between. CDR3 sequence (DNA): TGTGCCAGCAGCTACCAGTCCAGGGGGAACACTGAAGCTTTCTTT. As protein: CASSYQSRGNTEAFF.

J is TRBJ2-7 and V is TRBV28, with TRBD2 matching 13 bases. Germline assignment: CDR1 MDHEN and CDR2 SYDVKM. The CDR3 consists of 18 residues. V was clipped by 7 bases and J by 2 bases; unmatched bases: 14. The DNA of the CDR3 is TGTGCCAGCACAACCCGAGGGATGACTAGCGGGGGGACCTACGAGCAGTACTTC. Residues: CASTTRGMTSGGTYEQYF.

On this clone itself: Other DNA sequences in the same sample also yield this CDR3. This chain uses TRBV7-2 with TRBJ1-5; tentative D call: TRBD1 (5 bases). CDR3 size: 15 residues. The V and J ends lost 3 bases and 0 bases respectively, with 9 bases between them. The germline gives CDR1 SGHTA, CDR2 FQGNSA. CDR3 DNA: TGTGCCAGCAGCTTCGGGGGGTATAGCAATCAGCCCCAGCATTTT. This translates into CASSFGGYSNQPQHF.

The gene calls are TRBV5-1 and TRBJ2-7; maybe TRBD2 (5 bases). The CDR3 consists of 13 residues. Trimming shortened V by 3 bases and J by 2 bases, and 9 bases separated the two germline ends. Germline-derived CDR1 and CDR2 are SGHRS and YFSETQ. The CDR3 nucleotides read TGCGCCAGCAGCTCCGGGGTAACCTACGAGCAGTACTTC. Amino acid sequence: CASSSGVTYEQYF.

The chain has TRBV19 and TRBJ2-4; maybe TRBD2 (6 bases). Germline-derived CDR1 and CDR2 are LNHDA and SQIVND (reference sequence). The length of the CDR3 is 14 residues. V lost 1 base and J 4 bases, leaving 8 bases between the germline ends. CDR3 sequence (DNA): TGTGCCAGTAGTATAGGGCGGGGAAAAAACATTCAGTACTTC. Encoded protein: CASSIGRGKNIQYF. The variable domain in full, with the rest retrieved from reference TRBV19 and TRBJ2-4, is DGGITQSPKYLFRKEGQNVTLSCEQNLNHDAMYWYRQDPGQGLRLIYYSQIVNDFQKGDIAEGYSVSREKKESFPLTVTSAQKNPTAFYLCASSIGRGKNIQYFGAGTRLSVL.

As to this clone: A read error may account for a junction end that differs from germline. The genes are TRBV28 and TRBJ1-4; D unclear. The CDR3 contains 13 residues. Germline V CDR1 and CDR2: MDHEN, SYDVKM. The CDR3 DNA reads TGTGTCAGCAGTAGGAGTACTAATGAAAAACTGTTTTTT. It yields the protein CVSSRSTNEKLFF.

The chain employs TRBV5-1 and TRBJ2-1, with 9 bases that match TRBD1. There are 16 residues in the CDR3. CDR1 is SGHRS and CDR2 is YFSETQ in the germline V gene. V was pared by 3 bases and J by 3 bases, with 7 bases of the junction left unmatched. CDR3: CASSYSGQGHYNEQFF. The CDR3, as DNA: TGCGCCAGCAGCTACTCGGGACAGGGACACTACAATGAGCAGTTCTTC.

The chain combines TRBV28 with TRBJ1-4; D possibly corresponds to TRBD1 (5 bases). The CDR3 is made up of 15 amino acids. Germline V lookup: CDR1 MDHEN, CDR2 SYDVKM. V gave up 3 bases and J gave up 7 bases, with 15 bases separating them. In DNA form, the CDR3 reads TGTGCCAGCAGTTTGGGAGGGGCGGGTGGTGAAAAACTGTTTTTT. It codes for CASSLGGAGGEKLFF.

With regard to this clone: Other nucleotide sequences in the sample specify the same CDR3. This chain uses TRBV14 with TRBJ2-5, with unresolved D. In germline, CDR1 is SGHDN, CDR2 FVKESK. The CDR3 runs 11 residues. The V and J ends lost 4 bases and 4 bases respectively, with 4 bases between them. In DNA, the CDR3 is TGTGCCAGCAGCCCAAGAGAGACCCAGTACTTC. It specifies CASSPRETQYF.

The chain recombines TRBV7-2 with TRBJ1-2; TRBD1 might be the D (5 bases). Trimming removed 1 base at V and 2 bases at J, with 11 bases between. In germline, CDR1 is SGHTA, CDR2 FQGNSA. The CDR3 is made up of 15 amino acids. The CDR3 reads CASSLGGSNNYGYTF. CDR3 DNA: TGTGCCAGCAGCTTAGGGGGCAGTAACAACTATGGCTACACCTTC.

This sequence joins TRBV2 and TRBJ1-4, with a possible D match to TRBD1 (6 bases). Per the germline V gene, CDR1 is SNHLY and CDR2 is FYNNEI. The V end was cut by 5 bases, the J end by 1 base, with 11 bases between. The CDR3 has 15 residues. As DNA, the CDR3 is TGTGCCAGCAGTCTACAGGGTGGAACTAATGAAAAACTGTTTTTT. Its protein product is CASSLQGGTNEKLFF.

This chain uses TRBV5-4 with TRBJ2-7; D ambiguous. Germline loops: CDR1 SGHNT, CDR2 YYREEE (reference sequence). The V and J ends lost 7 bases and 4 bases respectively, with 12 bases between them. The CDR3 runs 12 residues. The CDR3 protein is CASRVLGYEQYF. DNA for the CDR3: TGTGCCAGCCGGGTCTTAGGGTACGAGCAGTACTTC.

V usage is TRBV5-4 and J usage is TRBJ1-1; 8 bases agree with TRBD1. Looked up from germline, CDR1 is SGHNT and CDR2 is YYREEE (reference sequence). The CDR3 covers 15 residues. Trimming took 1 base from V and 2 from J; bases not matched to a gene: 4. The CDR3 nucleotides read TGTGCCAGCAGCTTGCAGCAGGGGGCAAACACTGAAGCTTTCTTT. Translation gives CASSLQQGANTEAFF.

The genes are TRBV28 and TRBJ1-2; D remains unclear. Germline V gene lookup returns CDR1 MDHEN and CDR2 SYDVKM. Between the trimmed V and J ends, which lost 7 bases and 6 bases, there was a span of 6 bases. The CDR3 totals 10 residues. Here the CDR3 DNA reads TGTGCCAGCAATGGGAATGGCTACACCTTC. Translated: CASNGNGYTF.

The genes are TRBV29-1 and TRBJ1-1; D is perhaps TRBD1 (6 bases). Germline assignment: CDR1 SQVTM and CDR2 ANQGSEA. Trimming took off 4 bases at V and 5 bases at J, with 11 bases between the two ends. This CDR3 has 12 residues. The CDR3 coding sequence is TGCAGCGTTGGCGGGGGCGGTACTGAAGCTTTCTTT. Amino acid sequence: CSVGGGGTEAFF. The full variable domain, in which reference TRBV29-1 and TRBJ1-1 provide the parts outside the CDR3, is SAVISQKPSRDICQRGTSLTIQCQVDSQVTMMFWYRQQPGQSLTLIATANQGSEATYESGFVIDKFPISRPNLTFSTLTVSNMSPEDSSIYLCSVGGGGTEAFFGQGTRLTVV.

This chain uses TRBV6-6 with TRBJ1-6, with D unclear. The germline V and J ends were trimmed by 4 bases and 7 bases, with 8 bases remaining between them. From germline, CDR1 is MNHNY and CDR2 SVGAGI (reference sequence). The CDR3 loop spans 13 amino acids. The CDR3 loop is CASSSQENSPLHF. The DNA of the CDR3 is TGTGCCAGCAGTTCCCAGGAAAATTCACCCCTCCACTTT.

V and J are TRBV9 and TRBJ2-1; TRBD1 matches at 9 bases. With 5 bases clipped from V and 7 bases from J, the junction kept 10 bases outside the gene matches. This CDR3 is 15 amino acids long. CDR1 is SGDLS, CDR2 YYNGEE, per germline. Here the CDR3 reads CASSNPGQGINEQFF. DNA of the CDR3: TGTGCCAGCAGTAACCCGGGACAGGGAATAAATGAGCAGTTCTTC.

A word on this clone: Other DNA sequences in the sample encode the same CDR3. V usage is TRBV7-2 and J usage is TRBJ1-3; 8 bases fit TRBD1. CDR3 length: 15 amino acids. Germline V CDR1 and CDR2: SGHTA, FQGNSA. J lost 2 bases, V lost 5 bases, and 5 bases had no gene match. The DNA for the CDR3 is TGTGCCAGCAGCCTCGACAGGGGAACTGGAAACACCATATATTTT. Translated, it gives CASSLDRGTGNTIYF.

The chain joins TRBV18 to TRBJ2-7, with 9 bases identical to TRBD1. V dropped 6 bases and J dropped 5; count of bases not matched to a gene: 5. The CDR3 covers 13 residues. Germline CDR1 is KGHSH and CDR2 is LQKENI. CDR3 sequence: CASSSDRGNEQYF. DNA of the CDR3: TGTGCCAGCTCTTCGGACAGGGGTAACGAGCAGTACTTC.

The chain links TRBV7-2 to TRBJ2-7, with D tentatively TRBD1 (5 bases). Germline V gene sequence: CDR1 SGHTA, CDR2 FQGNSA. The CDR3 is 14 residues long. V was cut by 4 bases and J by 2 bases, with 12 bases left in between. In nucleotides, the CDR3 is TGTGCCAGCAGCTACACCCCAGGGCCCTACGAGCAGTACTTC. Protein: CASSYTPGPYEQYF.

The chain links TRBV10-2 to TRBJ1-2; D might be TRBD1 (5 bases). The CDR3 consists of 13 residues. Trimming stripped 1 base from V and 8 bases from J, with 11 bases between. CDR1 is WSHSY, CDR2 SAAADI, per germline. The CDR3 DNA reads TGCGCCAGCAGTGAGTTGGGGCCGGGCGGCTACACCTTC. Its translation: CASSELGPGGYTF.

Comment on this clone: The same CDR3 is also encoded by other DNA sequences in this sample. The chain recombines TRBV18 with TRBJ1-5; TRBD1 matches 10 bases. Germline lookup yields CDR1 KGHSH and CDR2 LQKENI. V shed 3 bases, J shed 4 bases, and the junction held 3 bases outside the gene matches. The CDR3 runs to 15 residues. CDR3 region: CASSPTGQGNQPQHF. The CDR3 DNA is TGTGCCAGCTCACCTACGGGACAGGGGAATCAGCCCCAGCATTTT.

About this clone: Other DNA sequences in the sample encode the same CDR3. The chain is built from TRBV7-9 and TRBJ1-4; 8 nucleotides line up with TRBD1. The ends lost 4 bases at V and 7 bases at J; junction bases unmatched: 8. Germline V lookup: CDR1 SEHNR, CDR2 FQNEAQ (reference sequence). This CDR3 spans 15 amino acids. CDR3 protein: CASSSDRGAGEKLFF. The CDR3 DNA follows: TGTGCCAGCAGCTCCGACAGGGGCGCAGGTGAAAAACTGTTTTTT.